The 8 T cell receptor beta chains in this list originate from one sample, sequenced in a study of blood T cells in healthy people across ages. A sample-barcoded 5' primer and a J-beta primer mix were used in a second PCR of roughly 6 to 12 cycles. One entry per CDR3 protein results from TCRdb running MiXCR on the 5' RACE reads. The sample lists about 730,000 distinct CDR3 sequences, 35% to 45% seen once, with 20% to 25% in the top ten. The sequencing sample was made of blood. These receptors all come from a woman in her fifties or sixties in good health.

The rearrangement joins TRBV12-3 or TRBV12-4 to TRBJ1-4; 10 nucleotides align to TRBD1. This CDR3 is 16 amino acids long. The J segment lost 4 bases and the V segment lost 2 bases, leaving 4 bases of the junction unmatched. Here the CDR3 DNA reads TGTGCCAGCAGTTTAATAGGGACAGGGGATAATGAAAAACTGTTTTTT. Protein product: CASSLIGTGDNEKLFF.

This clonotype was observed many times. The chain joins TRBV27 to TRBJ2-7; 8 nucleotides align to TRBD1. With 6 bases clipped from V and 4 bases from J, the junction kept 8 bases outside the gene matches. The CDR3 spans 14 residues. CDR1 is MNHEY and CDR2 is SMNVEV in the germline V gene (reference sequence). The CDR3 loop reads CASSRGQGFYEQYF. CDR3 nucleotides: TGTGCCAGCAGCCGCGGACAGGGTTTTTACGAGCAGTACTTC.

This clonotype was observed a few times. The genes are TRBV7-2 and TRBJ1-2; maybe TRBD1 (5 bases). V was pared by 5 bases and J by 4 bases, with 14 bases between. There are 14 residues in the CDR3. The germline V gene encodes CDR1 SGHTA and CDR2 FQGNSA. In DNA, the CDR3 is TGTGCCAGCAGCGTAGGTTTTACAGGCTATGGCTACACCTTC. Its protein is CASSVGFTGYGYTF.

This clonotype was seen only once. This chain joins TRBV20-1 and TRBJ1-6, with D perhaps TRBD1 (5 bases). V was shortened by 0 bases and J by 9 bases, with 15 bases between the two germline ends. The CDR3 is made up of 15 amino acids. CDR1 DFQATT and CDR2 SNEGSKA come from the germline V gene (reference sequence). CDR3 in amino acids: CSARDLEEGRSPLHF. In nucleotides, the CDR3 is TGCAGTGCTAGAGATCTCGAGGAGGGGCGTTCACCCCTCCACTTT.

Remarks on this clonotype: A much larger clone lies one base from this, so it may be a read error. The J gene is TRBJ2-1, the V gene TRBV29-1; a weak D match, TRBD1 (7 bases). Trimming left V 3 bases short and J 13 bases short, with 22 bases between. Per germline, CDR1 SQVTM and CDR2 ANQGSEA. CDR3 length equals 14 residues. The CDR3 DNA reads TGCAGCGTTGACCGGGATTCCAGGGGGGAGACCCAGTTCTTC. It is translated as CSVDRDSRGETQFF.

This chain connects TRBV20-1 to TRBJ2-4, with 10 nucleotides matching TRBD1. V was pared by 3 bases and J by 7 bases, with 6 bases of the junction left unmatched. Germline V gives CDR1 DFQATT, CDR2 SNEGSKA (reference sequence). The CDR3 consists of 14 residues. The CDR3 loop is CSARAGTGANIQYF. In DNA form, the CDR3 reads TGCAGTGCTAGGGCCGGGACAGGGGCGAACATTCAGTACTTC.

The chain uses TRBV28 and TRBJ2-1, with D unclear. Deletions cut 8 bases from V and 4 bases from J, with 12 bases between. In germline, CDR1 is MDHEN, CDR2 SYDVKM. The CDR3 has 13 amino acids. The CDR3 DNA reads TGTGCCAGCGATACGACCCCGTACAATGAGCAGTTCTTC. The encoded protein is CASDTTPYNEQFF.

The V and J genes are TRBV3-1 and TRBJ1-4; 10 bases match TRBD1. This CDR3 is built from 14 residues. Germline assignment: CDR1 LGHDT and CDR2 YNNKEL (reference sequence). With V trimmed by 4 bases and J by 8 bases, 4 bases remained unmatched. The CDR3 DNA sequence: TGTGCCAGCAGCCGGGACAGGGGAGGAGAAAAACTGTTTTTT. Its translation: CASSRDRGGEKLFF.